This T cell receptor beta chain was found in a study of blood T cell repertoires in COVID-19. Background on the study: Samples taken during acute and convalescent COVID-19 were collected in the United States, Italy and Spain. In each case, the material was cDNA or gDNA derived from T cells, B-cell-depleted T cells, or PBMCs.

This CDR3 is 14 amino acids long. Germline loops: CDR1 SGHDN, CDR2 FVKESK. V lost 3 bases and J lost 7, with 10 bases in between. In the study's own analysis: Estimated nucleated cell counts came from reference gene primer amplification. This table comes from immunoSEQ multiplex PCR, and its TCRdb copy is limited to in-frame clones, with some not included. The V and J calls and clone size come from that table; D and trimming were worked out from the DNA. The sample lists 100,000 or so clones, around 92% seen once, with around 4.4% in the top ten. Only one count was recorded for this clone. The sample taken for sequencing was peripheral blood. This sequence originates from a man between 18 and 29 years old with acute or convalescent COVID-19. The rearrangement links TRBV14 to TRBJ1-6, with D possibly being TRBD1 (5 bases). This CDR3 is CASSHGGGNSPLHF. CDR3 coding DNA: TGTGCCAGCAGCCACGGGGGAGGGAATTCACCCCTCCACTTT.